This TCR beta chain came from a study of CD8+ T cells in alopecia areata. Study summary: Twice daily, treated patients received 5 to 10 mg of oral tofacitinib. General study results and limits: TCR sharing was clearer in mice than between patients, perhaps partly owing to patient HLA diversity.

Notes on this clone: The target antigen is unknown. Other nucleotide sequences from this sample produce the same CDR3.

The authors extracted RNA and reverse transcribed it into cDNA as the sequencing template. Profiling relied on immunoSEQ multiplex PCR, and the TCRdb table lists in-frame clones only, not all of them. The data hold about 190,000 clones, with roughly three fifths observed a single time. V dropped 3 bases and J dropped 0 bases, with 5 bases sitting between them. The CDR3 length is 13 residues. Germline CDR1 and CDR2: SGHRS and YFSETQ. The treatment here: oral pan-JAK inhibitor, 5-10 mg twice daily. V and J are TRBV5-1 and TRBJ2-3; no definite D call. The receptor was derived from a human donor with alopecia areata. The specimen comprised CD4+ T cells sorted from blood, sampled at week 4, from a patient treated with tofacitinib. The CDR3 sequence: CASSSGSTDTQYF. CDR3 in DNA: TGCGCCAGCAGCTCTGGGAGCACAGATACGCAGTATTTT.